The clone carrying this TCR beta chain was seen repeatedly, ten times or more. TCRdb itself ran the 5' RACE reads through MiXCR, one entry per CDR3 protein. The data contain about 260,000 distinct CDR3 sequences, 8% to 9% of them seen just once; the ten biggest clones take up around a fifth. The data were taken from a study of T-cell memory formation after mild COVID-19. V was pared by 2 bases and J by 4 bases, with 11 bases between. The CDR3 is 15 residues long. CDR1 is KGHSH and CDR2 is LQKENI in the germline V gene. The receptor was derived from a man younger than 35 who had mild COVID-19 (a few samples of this study predate the infection). Cell type and time point are not known. The chain has TRBV18 and TRBJ1-4, with unresolved D. Sequences were obtained from PBMCs or a T cell subset sorted from them (not recorded which). The CDR3 is CASSPDGSRNEKLFF. The CDR3 coding sequence is TGTGCCAGCTCACCAGACGGCAGCCGTAATGAAAAACTGTTTTTT.